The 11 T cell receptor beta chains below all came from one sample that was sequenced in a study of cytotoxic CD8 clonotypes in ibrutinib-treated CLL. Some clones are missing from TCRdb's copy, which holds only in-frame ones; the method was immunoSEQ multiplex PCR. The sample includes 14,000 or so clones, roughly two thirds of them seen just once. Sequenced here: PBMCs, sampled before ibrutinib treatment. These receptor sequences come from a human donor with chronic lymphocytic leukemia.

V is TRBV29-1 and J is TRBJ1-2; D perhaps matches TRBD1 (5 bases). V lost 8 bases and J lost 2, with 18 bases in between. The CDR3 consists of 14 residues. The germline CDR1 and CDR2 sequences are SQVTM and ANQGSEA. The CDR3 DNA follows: TGCAGCACCAACATAAGGGGAGGAAACTATGGCTACACCTTC. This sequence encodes CSTNIRGGNYGYTF. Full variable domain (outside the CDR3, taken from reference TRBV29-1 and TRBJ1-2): SAVISQKPSRDICQRGTSLTIQCQVDSQVTMMFWYRQQPGQSLTLIATANQGSEATYESGFVIDKFPISRPNLTFSTLTVSNMSPEDSSIYLCSTNIRGGNYGYTFGSGTRLTVV.

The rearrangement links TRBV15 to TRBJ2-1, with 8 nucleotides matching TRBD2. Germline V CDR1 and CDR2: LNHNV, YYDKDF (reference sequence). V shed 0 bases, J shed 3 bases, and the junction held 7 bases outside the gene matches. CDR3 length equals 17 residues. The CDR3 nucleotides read TGTGCCACCAGCAGAGATCCGGGACTAGGGGACTACAATGAGCAGTTCTTC. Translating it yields CATSRDPGLGDYNEQFF. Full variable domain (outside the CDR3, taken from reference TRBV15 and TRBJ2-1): DAMVIQNPRYQVTQFGKPVTLSCSQTLNHNVMYWYQQKSSQAPKLLFHYYDKDFNNEADTPDNFQSRRPNTSFCFLDIRSPGLGDTAMYLCATSRDPGLGDYNEQFFGPGTRLTVL.

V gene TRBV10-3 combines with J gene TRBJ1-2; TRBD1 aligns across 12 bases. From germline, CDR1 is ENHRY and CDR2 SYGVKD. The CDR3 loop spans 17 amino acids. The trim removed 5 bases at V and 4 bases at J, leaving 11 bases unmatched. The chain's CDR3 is CAISSGTGGVKSYGYTF. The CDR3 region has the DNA TGTGCCATCAGTTCCGGGACAGGGGGCGTAAAATCCTATGGCTACACCTTC.

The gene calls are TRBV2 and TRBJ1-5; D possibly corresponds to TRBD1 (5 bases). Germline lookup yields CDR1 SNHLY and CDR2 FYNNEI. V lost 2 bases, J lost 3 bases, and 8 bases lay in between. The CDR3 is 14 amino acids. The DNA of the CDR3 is TGTGCCAGCAGTGAATTGACAGACAATCAGCCCCAGCATTTT. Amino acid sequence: CASSELTDNQPQHF.

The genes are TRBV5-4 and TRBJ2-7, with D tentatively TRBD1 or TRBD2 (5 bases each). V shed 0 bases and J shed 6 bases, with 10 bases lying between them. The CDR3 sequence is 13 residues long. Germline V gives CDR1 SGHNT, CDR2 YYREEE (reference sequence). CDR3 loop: CASSLAGLGEQYF. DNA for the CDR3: TGTGCCAGCAGCTTGGCGGGGCTAGGCGAGCAGTACTTC.

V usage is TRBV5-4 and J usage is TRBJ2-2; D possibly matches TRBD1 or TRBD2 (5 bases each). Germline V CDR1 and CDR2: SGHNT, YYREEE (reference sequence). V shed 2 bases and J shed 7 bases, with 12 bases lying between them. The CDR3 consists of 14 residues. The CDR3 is CASSLRGAVGELFF. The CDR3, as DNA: TGTGCCAGCAGCTTACGGGGCGCAGTCGGGGAGCTGTTTTTT.

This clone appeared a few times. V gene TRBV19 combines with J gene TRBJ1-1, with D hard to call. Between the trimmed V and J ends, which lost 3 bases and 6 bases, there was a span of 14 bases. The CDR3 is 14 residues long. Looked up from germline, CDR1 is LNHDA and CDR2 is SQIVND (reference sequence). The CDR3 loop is CASSIRTGLSEAFF. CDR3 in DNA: TGTGCCAGTAGTATCCGGACTGGTTTGTCTGAAGCTTTCTTT.

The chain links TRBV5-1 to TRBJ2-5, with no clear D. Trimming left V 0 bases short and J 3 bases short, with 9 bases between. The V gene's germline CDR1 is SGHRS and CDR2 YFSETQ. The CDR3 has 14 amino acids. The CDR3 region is CASSLAVSEETQYF. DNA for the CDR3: TGCGCCAGCAGCTTGGCAGTTAGTGAAGAGACCCAGTACTTC.

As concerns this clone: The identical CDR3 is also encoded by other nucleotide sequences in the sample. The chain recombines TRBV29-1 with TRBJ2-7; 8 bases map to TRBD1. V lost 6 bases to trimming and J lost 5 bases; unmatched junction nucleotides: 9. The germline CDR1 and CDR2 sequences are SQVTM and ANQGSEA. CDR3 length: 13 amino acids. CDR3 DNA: TGCAGCGTGGGACACGGGACAGGTGACGAGCAGTACTTC. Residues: CSVGHGTGDEQYF.

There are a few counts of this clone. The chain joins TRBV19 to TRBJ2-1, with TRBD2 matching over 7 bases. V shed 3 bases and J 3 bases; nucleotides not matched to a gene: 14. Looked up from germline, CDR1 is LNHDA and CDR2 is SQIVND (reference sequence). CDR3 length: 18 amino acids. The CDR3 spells CASSIRRGTDSSYNEQFF. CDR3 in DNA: TGTGCCAGTAGTATCCGGCGGGGGACCGACTCAAGCTACAATGAGCAGTTCTTC.

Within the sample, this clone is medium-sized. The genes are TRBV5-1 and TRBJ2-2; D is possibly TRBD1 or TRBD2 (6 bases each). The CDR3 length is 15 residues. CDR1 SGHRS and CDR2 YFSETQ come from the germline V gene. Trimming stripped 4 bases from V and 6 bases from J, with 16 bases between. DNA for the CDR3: TGCGCCAGCAGCCTCTGGGCAGGGGAGGCCGGGGAGCTGTTTTTT. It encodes CASSLWAGEAGELFF.